Listed below are T cell receptor beta chains from one sample, sequenced in a study of OX40 agonist ivuxolimab in advanced cancers. This table comes from immunoSEQ multiplex PCR, and its TCRdb copy is limited to in-frame clones, with some not included. The sample holds tens of thousands of clones, around 87% seen once. The sequencing here drew on CD4+ or CD8+ T cells sorted from blood, taken in a trial of the OX40 agonist ivuxolimab. Receptor source: an adult with an advanced solid tumor such as melanoma, head and neck, liver or kidney cancer. Each CDR3 is given with its conserved first and last residue. Each record gives: D gene, V gene, J gene, clone size, CDR3 protein, CDR3 DNA. D genes are given only for firm matches. The size field is filled for only some rows; it gives once, few, many or a size class.

D: NA
V: TRBV13
J: TRBJ2-5
size: once
CDR3: CASSLGTVTQETQYF
DNA: TGTGCCAGCAGCTTAGGGACAGTAACACAAGAGACCCAGTACTTC

D: NA
V: TRBV29-1
J: TRBJ1-1
size: NA
CDR3: CSGRDTAAQEAFF
DNA: TGCAGCGGCCGGGATACGGCAGCCCAAGAAGCTTTCTTT

D: TRBD2
V: TRBV29-1
J: TRBJ2-7
size: NA
CDR3: CSAGTSGYEQYF
DNA: TGCAGCGCCGGGACTAGCGGCTACGAGCAGTACTTC

D: TRBD1
V: TRBV28
J: TRBJ1-6
size: NA
CDR3: CASSPGTVSNSPLHF
DNA: TGTGCCAGCAGTCCCGGGACAGTTTCCAATTCACCCCTCCACTTT

D: NA
V: TRBV6-1
J: TRBJ2-2
size: NA
CDR3: CASSGGQIIANTGELFF
DNA: TGTGCCAGCAGTGGTGGACAGATTATCGCGAACACCGGGGAGCTGTTTTTT

D: TRBD1
V: TRBV29-1
J: TRBJ1-2
size: once
CDR3: CSAEVGQGLVGYTF
DNA: TGCAGCGCCGAGGTGGGACAGGGCTTGGTTGGCTACACCTTC

D: NA
V: TRBV9
J: TRBJ1-1
size: NA
CDR3: CASSPGPGFLAFF
DNA: TGTGCCAGCAGCCCGGGACCGGGTTTTCTTGCTTTCTTT

D: NA
V: TRBV25-1
J: TRBJ2-3
size: NA
CDR3: CASSEVGGTDTQYF
DNA: TGTGCCAGCAGTGAAGTTGGGGGGACAGATACGCAGTATTTT

D: NA
V: TRBV9
J: TRBJ1-5
size: NA
CDR3: CASSTGWGMEPQHF
DNA: TGTGCCAGCAGCACCGGATGGGGCATGGAGCCCCAGCATTTT

D: NA
V: TRBV29-1
J: TRBJ1-1
size: few
CDR3: CSVDWKVNTEAFF
DNA: TGCAGCGTTGATTGGAAGGTGAACACTGAAGCTTTCTTT

D: TRBD1
V: TRBV10-1
J: TRBJ2-3
size: NA
CDR3: CASSGSTGTGSTDTQYF
DNA: TGCGCCAGCAGTGGATCAACCGGGACAGGGAGCACAGATACGCAGTATTTT

D: NA
V: TRBV9
J: TRBJ2-5
size: NA
CDR3: CASSVRSDGETQYF
DNA: TGTGCCAGCAGCGTAAGGTCAGACGGAGAGACCCAGTACTTC

D: TRBD1
V: TRBV5-4
J: TRBJ2-7
size: NA
CDR3: CASSGWTGPAYEQYF
DNA: TGTGCCAGCAGCGGGTGGACAGGGCCAGCCTACGAGCAGTACTTC

D: NA
V: TRBV7-9
J: TRBJ1-1
size: NA
CDR3: CASSLAGRGWMNTEAFF
DNA: TGTGCCAGCAGCTTAGCCGGAAGGGGGTGGATGAACACTGAAGCTTTCTTT

D: NA
V: TRBV7-2
J: TRBJ1-1
size: NA
CDR3: CASSQIGVGTEAFF
DNA: TGTGCCAGCAGCCAGATCGGTGTTGGCACTGAAGCTTTCTTT

D: NA
V: TRBV6-5
J: TRBJ2-2
size: NA
CDR3: CASSYYLNTGELFF
DNA: TGTGCCAGCAGTTACTATCTAAACACCGGGGAGCTGTTTTTT

D: NA
V: TRBV9
J: TRBJ2-2
size: few
CDR3: CASSSAGELFF
DNA: TGTGCCAGCAGTTCCGCAGGGGAGCTGTTTTTT

D: NA
V: TRBV6-4
J: TRBJ1-6
size: NA
CDR3: CASSADSTGSSPLHF
DNA: TGTGCCAGCAGTGCCGATTCGACAGGTAGTTCACCCCTCCACTTT

D: NA
V: TRBV7-3
J: TRBJ2-7
size: NA
CDR3: CASSLNPGRNYEQYF
DNA: TGTGCCAGCAGCTTAAACCCCGGCAGGAACTACGAGCAGTACTTC

D: NA
V: TRBV5-6
J: TRBJ1-1
size: NA
CDR3: CASRNQGFGTEAFF
DNA: TGTGCCAGCAGGAATCAGGGGTTCGGCACTGAAGCTTTCTTT

D: NA
V: TRBV7-6
J: TRBJ2-2
size: NA
CDR3: CASRPENTGELFF
DNA: TGTGCCAGCCGGCCAGAGAACACCGGGGAGCTGTTTTTT

D: TRBD1
V: TRBV7-6
J: TRBJ1-2
size: NA
CDR3: CASSPGTGPVGYGYTF
DNA: TGTGCCAGCAGCCCAGGGACAGGGCCGGTGGGCTATGGCTACACCTTC

D: TRBD1
V: TRBV5-1
J: TRBJ1-4
size: NA
CDR3: CASSLGQGAFDEKLFF
DNA: TGCGCCAGCAGCTTGGGGCAGGGGGCGTTCGATGAAAAACTGTTTTTT

D: NA
V: TRBV28
J: TRBJ2-1
size: NA
CDR3: CASSPASWNEQFF
DNA: TGTGCCAGCAGCCCGGCCTCCTGGAATGAGCAGTTCTTC

D: NA
V: TRBV7-8
J: TRBJ2-7
size: NA
CDR3: CASSLEAGPYEQYF
DNA: TGTGCCAGCAGCTTAGAAGCGGGTCCTTACGAGCAGTACTTC

D: NA
V: TRBV4-1
J: TRBJ1-3
size: NA
CDR3: CASSSRGRGNTIYF
DNA: TGCGCCAGCAGCTCAAGGGGTCGCGGAAACACCATATATTTT

D: NA
V: TRBV27
J: TRBJ1-1
size: once
CDR3: CASSLLLDTEAFF
DNA: TGTGCCAGCAGTTTATTGTTGGACACTGAAGCTTTCTTT

D: NA
V: TRBV19
J: TRBJ1-1
size: NA
CDR3: CASSIREGMNTEAFF
DNA: TGTGCCAGTAGTATCAGGGAGGGGATGAACACTGAAGCTTTCTTT

D: NA
V: TRBV21-1
J: TRBJ2-4
size: NA
CDR3: CASSKARPQLAKNIQYF
DNA: TGTGCCAGCAGCAAAGCCAGACCCCAGCTAGCCAAAAACATTCAGTACTTC

D: TRBD1
V: TRBV11-2
J: TRBJ2-2
size: once
CDR3: CASSLGGTGTTGELFF
DNA: TGTGCCAGCAGCTTAGGCGGGACAGGTACAACCGGGGAGCTGTTTTTT

D: NA
V: TRBV5-1
J: TRBJ2-1
size: NA
CDR3: CASSPFTPLSEDNEQFF
DNA: TGCGCCAGCAGCCCCTTCACTCCGCTTTCAGAGGACAATGAGCAGTTCTTC

D: NA
V: TRBV2
J: TRBJ1-1
size: NA
CDR3: CARVGGEAFF
DNA: TGTGCCAGGGTAGGGGGGGAAGCTTTCTTT

D: TRBD2
V: TRBV14
J: TRBJ2-1
size: NA
CDR3: CASSQDRDYSYNEQFF
DNA: TGTGCCAGCAGCCAGGACCGGGACTATTCCTACAATGAGCAGTTCTTC

D: NA
V: TRBV19
J: TRBJ1-5
size: NA
CDR3: CASEVKGLGNQPQHF
DNA: TGTGCCAGTGAAGTTAAGGGCTTGGGCAATCAGCCCCAGCATTTT

D: NA
V: TRBV29-1
J: TRBJ1-4
size: few
CDR3: CSALYEKLFF
DNA: TGCAGCGCGCTGTATGAAAAACTGTTTTTT

D: TRBD2
V: TRBV28
J: TRBJ2-7
size: NA
CDR3: CASTLAGGAYEQYF
DNA: TGTGCCAGCACCCTGGCGGGGGGAGCCTACGAGCAGTACTTC

D: TRBD1
V: TRBV19
J: TRBJ1-6
size: NA
CDR3: CASSIPGQGNSPLHF
DNA: TGTGCCAGTAGTATCCCGGGACAGGGGAATTCACCCCTCCACTTT

D: TRBD1
V: TRBV2
J: TRBJ2-3
size: NA
CDR3: CAIGQGLSTDTQYF
DNA: TGTGCCATAGGACAGGGACTTAGCACAGATACGCAGTATTTT

D: NA
V: TRBV5-1
J: TRBJ1-6
size: NA
CDR3: CASSLFGQGESPLHF
DNA: TGCGCCAGCAGCTTATTTGGTCAGGGCGAATCACCCCTCCACTTT

D: TRBD2
V: TRBV2
J: TRBJ2-1
size: few
CDR3: CASRAAGSSYNEQFF
DNA: TGTGCCAGCAGGGCAGCGGGAAGCTCCTACAATGAGCAGTTCTTC

D: NA
V: TRBV9
J: TRBJ1-1
size: NA
CDR3: CASSVGGPNTEAFF
DNA: TGTGCCAGCAGCGTAGGGGGCCCTAACACTGAAGCTTTCTTT

D: NA
V: TRBV11-2
J: TRBJ1-2
size: NA
CDR3: CASSTHNYGYTF
DNA: TGTGCCAGCAGCACCCACAACTATGGCTACACCTTC

D: NA
V: TRBV4-1
J: TRBJ2-7
size: few
CDR3: CASSQDRAAGYEQYF
DNA: TGCGCCAGCAGCCAAGACAGAGCGGCCGGCTACGAGCAGTACTTC

D: NA
V: TRBV20-1
J: TRBJ1-1
size: NA
CDR3: CSVGTEAFF
DNA: TGCAGTGTTGGTACTGAAGCTTTCTTT

D: NA
V: TRBV5-5
J: TRBJ1-2
size: NA
CDR3: CASSSGTVNYGYTF
DNA: TGTGCCAGCAGCTCGGGGACGGTTAACTATGGCTACACCTTC

D: NA
V: TRBV6-6
J: TRBJ2-5
size: NA
CDR3: CASSLQAIALQETQYF
DNA: TGTGCCAGCAGTTTACAGGCGATAGCTCTCCAAGAGACCCAGTACTTC

D: NA
V: TRBV28
J: TRBJ1-2
size: medium-sized
CDR3: CASSQSGGDGYTF
DNA: TGTGCCAGCAGCCAGAGCGGGGGCGATGGCTACACCTTC

D: TRBD2
V: TRBV5-6
J: TRBJ2-3
size: NA
CDR3: CASRTGTTTDTQYF
DNA: TGTGCCTCCCGTACCGGGACTACCACAGATACGCAGTATTTT

D: TRBD1
V: TRBV28
J: TRBJ1-1
size: NA
CDR3: CASTRPTGGLRTEAFF
DNA: TGTGCCAGCACCCGCCCCACAGGGGGATTGAGGACTGAAGCTTTCTTT

D: NA
V: TRBV27
J: TRBJ2-7
size: NA
CDR3: CASSLSGSYEQYF
DNA: TGTGCCAGCAGTTTATCGGGGTCCTACGAGCAGTACTTC

D: NA
V: TRBV9
J: TRBJ2-1
size: NA
CDR3: CASSVGSGYEQFF
DNA: TGTGCCAGCAGCGTAGGAAGCGGCTATGAGCAGTTCTTC

D: NA
V: TRBV15
J: TRBJ1-2
size: few
CDR3: CATSSLGAYGYTF
DNA: TGTGCCACCAGCAGTCTCGGGGCCTATGGCTACACCTTC

D: NA
V: TRBV10-3
J: TRBJ2-3
size: once
CDR3: CAINSPRGNEDTQYF
DNA: TGTGCCATCAACTCCCCCAGGGGCAACGAAGATACGCAGTATTTT

D: NA
V: TRBV7-9
J: TRBJ1-1
size: NA
CDR3: CASSSREVEAFF
DNA: TGTGCCAGCAGCTCCCGAGAAGTTGAAGCTTTCTTT

D: NA
V: TRBV15
J: TRBJ1-2
size: NA
CDR3: CATSRDLAGFYGYTF
DNA: TGTGCCACCAGCAGAGATCTGGCAGGGTTCTATGGCTACACCTTC

D: NA
V: TRBV9
J: TRBJ2-7
size: once
CDR3: CASSVGGGPTYEQYF
DNA: TGTGCCAGCAGCGTAGGGGGTGGGCCGACCTACGAGCAGTACTTC

D: TRBD1
V: TRBV30
J: TRBJ2-7
size: NA
CDR3: CASQNRDRNYEQYF
DNA: TGTGCCTCTCAAAACCGGGACAGGAACTACGAGCAGTACTTC

D: NA
V: TRBV7-9
J: TRBJ1-3
size: NA
CDR3: CASSLAEGVSSGNTIYF
DNA: TGTGCCAGCAGCTTAGCGGAGGGGGTGAGCTCTGGAAACACCATATATTTT

D: NA
V: TRBV5-1
J: TRBJ1-2
size: NA
CDR3: CASSLDKGALNYGYTF
DNA: TGCGCCAGCAGCTTGGATAAGGGAGCCCTTAACTATGGCTACACCTTC

D: NA
V: TRBV6-5
J: TRBJ1-1
size: NA
CDR3: CASKTAVMNTEAFF
DNA: TGTGCCAGTAAGACCGCTGTCATGAACACTGAAGCTTTCTTT